This T cell receptor beta chain derives from a study of radiotherapy plus CTLA-4 blockade in lung cancer. Study observations and caveats: Radiotherapy was combined with ipilimumab, and tumor-derived TCR clones then expanded in blood.

Worth noting for this clone: The antigen is unknown.

Sequenced by immunoSEQ multiplex PCR; TCRdb stores in-frame clones only, minus some. The repertoire holds 30,000 or so clones, with approximately 70% as singletons. Each patient with chemo-refractory metastatic non-small-cell lung cancer was treated with focal radiation plus CTLA-4 blockade using ipilimumab. This receptor was identified in a human donor with non-small cell lung cancer who had stable disease on radiotherapy plus ipilimumab. The source was peripheral blood, collected from a patient treated with radiotherapy plus ipilimumab.

The CDR3 region has the DNA TGTGCCAGCAGCCAAGGAATAATACAAGCGAACACTGAAGCTTTCTTT. Translating gives CASSQGIIQANTEAFF. V is TRBV14 and J is TRBJ1-1; D call uncertain. The CDR3 is 16 residues long. The V gene's germline CDR1 is SGHDN and CDR2 FVKESK. The V and J ends lost 1 base and 1 base respectively, with 13 bases between them.